The 30 T cell receptor beta chains given below trace back to one sample, sequenced in a study of blood T cell repertoires in COVID-19. Only in-frame clones appear in the TCRdb table, and some are missing; sequencing was by immunoSEQ multiplex PCR. Among about 210,000 clones, 80% to 90% were seen once, and the ten largest hold 10% to 13%. Sequencing was carried out using PBMCs or T cells enriched from blood (not recorded which). All receptors derive from a man between 18 and 35 years old with acute COVID-19.

The V and J genes are TRBV9 and TRBJ2-1; 10 nucleotides align to TRBD2. Losses at the gene ends were 4 bases for V and 2 bases for J; bases not matched to a gene: 9. CDR1 and CDR2 from the germline V gene are SGDLS and YYNGEE. There are 17 residues in the CDR3. This CDR3 is CASSTLTSGWPYNEQFF. In nucleotides, the CDR3 is TGTGCCAGCAGCACTCTGACTAGCGGGTGGCCCTACAATGAGCAGTTCTTC.

This clone was detected many times. The V call is TRBV30, the J call TRBJ1-5, with 7 positions matching TRBD1. CDR1 GTSNPN and CDR2 SVGIG come from the germline V gene (reference sequence). The CDR3 totals 14 residues. V shed 2 bases, J shed 7 bases, and the junction held 8 bases outside the gene matches. CDR3 nucleotides: TGTGCCTGGAGTCGGACAGGTCCCCAACAGCCCCAGCATTTT. Amino acids: CAWSRTGPQQPQHF.

The chain is built from TRBV6-1 and TRBJ1-6, with 8 bases lining up with TRBD1. The J segment lost 10 bases and the V segment lost 3 bases, leaving 17 bases of the junction unmatched. The CDR3 runs to 18 residues. From germline, CDR1 is MNHNS and CDR2 SASEGT. The CDR3: CASSDGGPLAGGRSPLHF. CDR3 DNA sequence: TGTGCCAGCAGTGATGGGGGTCCCCTCGCAGGGGGCCGGTCACCCCTCCACTTT.

This clone was counted a single time. The CDR3 DNA sequence: TGTGCCAGCAGTGAATTGGGCAAGACCTACGAGCAGTACTTC. Protein sequence: CASSELGKTYEQYF. The genes are TRBV6-1 and TRBJ2-7; D not resolved. The CDR3 extends over 14 amino acids. Germline V gene lookup returns CDR1 MNHNS and CDR2 SASEGT. Trimming cost V 2 bases and J 2 bases, with 10 bases left between them.

In regard to this clone: The sample has other DNA sequences that encode this CDR3 too. V gene TRBV20-1 combines with J gene TRBJ1-1, with D hard to call. V was pared by 3 bases and J by 3 bases, with 5 bases between. The CDR3 has 11 amino acids. CDR1 is DFQATT, CDR2 SNEGSKA, per germline (reference sequence). DNA for the CDR3: TGCAGTGCTAGTCGGTACACTGAAGCTTTCTTT. It codes for CSASRYTEAFF.

The CDR3 DNA reads as TGTGCCAGTAGTAGCAGGTACACGGCGAATGAGCAGTTCTTC. Protein product: CASSSRYTANEQFF. The rearrangement joins TRBV19 to TRBJ2-1; D is ambiguous. The CDR3 is made up of 14 amino acids. Germline V gene sequence: CDR1 LNHDA, CDR2 SQIVND (reference sequence). Deletions cut 4 bases from V and 7 bases from J, with 14 bases between.

The genes are TRBV28 and TRBJ1-5, with D possibly matching TRBD1 (6 bases). In germline, CDR1 is MDHEN, CDR2 SYDVKM. There are 16 residues in the CDR3. Trimming cost V 3 bases and J 3 bases, with 15 bases left between them. The CDR3 coding sequence is TGTGCCAGCAGTTTGGGATTCAGGGGTTACAATCAGCCCCAGCATTTT. This gives the protein CASSLGFRGYNQPQHF.

CDR3 bases: TGTGCCAGCAGCCCCGGTTCTATGATCGAGCAGTACTTC. This sequence encodes CASSPGSMIEQYF. The rearrangement links TRBV11-3 to TRBJ2-7; D is unresolved. Trimming took 5 bases from V and 6 from J, leaving 14 bases between them. The CDR3 is made up of 13 amino acids. Germline-derived CDR1 and CDR2 are SGHNT and YENEEA.

The genes are TRBV11-3 and TRBJ2-1; 11 nucleotides line up with TRBD2. The V segment lost 2 bases and the J segment 9 bases; nucleotides outside the gene matches: 3. Germline V CDR1 and CDR2: SGHNT, YENEEA. The length of the CDR3 is 14 residues. The CDR3 DNA follows: TGTGCCAGCAGCTTAACTAGCGGGAGTTTTGAGCAGTTCTTC. This translates into CASSLTSGSFEQFF.

The rearrangement joins TRBV28 to TRBJ1-6; TRBD1 is a possible D gene (5 bases). The CDR3 spans 14 residues. Germline lookup yields CDR1 MDHEN and CDR2 SYDVKM. Between the trimmed V and J ends, which lost 5 bases and 7 bases, there was a span of 12 bases. The CDR3 nucleotides are TGTGCCAGCAGTCCCGGACAATTAAATTCACCCCTCCACTTT. Its translation: CASSPGQLNSPLHF.

The V call is TRBV27, the J call TRBJ2-1; TRBD2 might be the D (5 bases). Germline V CDR1 and CDR2: MNHEY, SMNVEV (reference sequence). This CDR3 spans 16 amino acids. Trimming shortened V by 1 base and J by 2 bases, and 12 bases separated the two germline ends. CDR3 sequence reads: CASSLFSEVTYNEQFF. CDR3 nucleotides: TGTGCCAGCAGTTTATTCTCGGAGGTCACCTACAATGAGCAGTTCTTC.

In this sample, this clone turned up a few times. The chain is built from TRBV2 and TRBJ2-5, with D uncertain. Germline CDR1 reads SNHLY; CDR2 reads FYNNEI. CDR3 size: 11 residues. V lost 8 bases and J 3 bases, leaving 7 bases between the germline ends. The CDR3 nucleotides read TGTGCCAGCGGCAAAGAAGAGACCCAGTACTTC. It translates to CASGKEETQYF. The whole variable domain, remainder taken from reference TRBV2 and TRBJ2-5, is EPEVTQTPSHQVTQMGQEVILRCVPISNHLYFYWYRQILGQKVEFLVSFYNNEISEKSEIFDDQFSVERPDGSNFTLKIRSTKLEDSAMYFCASGKEETQYFGPGTRLLVL.

The chain combines TRBV9 with TRBJ2-3; the match to TRBD1 covers 7 bases. CDR3 size: 14 residues. The ends lost 0 bases at V and 6 bases at J; junction bases unmatched: 4. The germline gives CDR1 SGDLS, CDR2 YYNGEE. The chain's CDR3 is CASSVGDRPDTQYF. CDR3 coding DNA: TGTGCCAGCAGCGTAGGGGACAGACCCGATACGCAGTATTTT.

The chain joins TRBV7-8 to TRBJ1-1; a possible D gene is TRBD1 (5 bases). The CDR3 spans 13 residues. V lost 7 bases and J 3 bases, leaving 12 bases between the germline ends. CDR1 and CDR2 from the germline V gene are SGHVS and FQNEAQ. CDR3: CASTDSGYTEAFF. DNA of the CDR3: TGTGCCAGCACCGATTCAGGGTACACTGAAGCTTTCTTT.

The chain has TRBV18 and TRBJ1-5; 7 bases fit TRBD1. CDR1 KGHSH and CDR2 LQKENI come from the germline V gene. With 2 bases clipped from V and 4 bases from J, the junction kept 5 bases outside the gene matches. This CDR3 contains 15 residues. The CDR3: CASSPDRVSNQPQHF. The CDR3 DNA sequence: TGTGCCAGCTCACCAGACAGGGTCAGTAATCAGCCCCAGCATTTT.

The chain carries TRBV11-2 and TRBJ2-1; D is uncertain. Deletions cut 6 bases from V and 5 bases from J, with 11 bases between. The CDR3 totals 13 residues. Germline assignment: CDR1 SGHAT and CDR2 FQNNGV. The CDR3 nucleotides are TGTGCCAGCAGGATAACAGAGAACAATGAGCAGTTCTTC. Its protein product is CASRITENNEQFF.

This clone occurred once. This sequence joins TRBV19 and TRBJ2-5, with D maybe TRBD1 (6 bases). V was cut by 5 bases and J by 2 bases, with 15 bases left in between. From germline, CDR1 is LNHDA and CDR2 SQIVND (reference sequence). CDR3 length: 15 residues. The CDR3 DNA follows: TGTGCCAGTAGTCTAAACTACAGGGTACAAGAGACCCAGTACTTC. Its protein product is CASSLNYRVQETQYF. The whole variable domain, remainder taken from reference TRBV19 and TRBJ2-5, is DGGITQSPKYLFRKEGQNVTLSCEQNLNHDAMYWYRQDPGQGLRLIYYSQIVNDFQKGDIAEGYSVSREKKESFPLTVTSAQKNPTAFYLCASSLNYRVQETQYFGPGTRLLVL.

The chain couples TRBV6-5 to TRBJ1-2; 8 positions match TRBD1. V lost 0 bases and J lost 7; bases outside the gene matches: 4. This CDR3 is built from 14 residues. Germline-derived CDR1 and CDR2 are MNHEY and SVGAGI. CDR3 loop: CASSYSSDRAGYTF. In DNA, the CDR3 is TGTGCCAGCAGTTACTCGTCGGACAGGGCTGGCTACACCTTC.

J is TRBJ1-6 and V is TRBV9; 8 nucleotides line up with TRBD1. The germline V gene encodes CDR1 SGDLS and CDR2 YYNGEE. The CDR3 totals 15 residues. After removal of 4 bases from V and 9 bases from J, the junction contained 9 bases not matched to a gene. The CDR3 is CASSQVDRAGSPLHF. For the CDR3, the DNA is TGTGCCAGCAGCCAAGTGGACAGGGCAGGTTCACCCCTCCACTTT.

This sequence joins TRBV28 and TRBJ1-5; 8 nucleotides align to TRBD1. Unmatched junction bases numbered 10, after V lost 6 bases and J lost 6 bases. Germline CDR1 MDHEN, CDR2 SYDVKM. This CDR3 has 15 amino acids. The CDR3 protein is CASSPVDRDSQPQHF. DNA for the CDR3: TGTGCCAGCAGCCCGGTGGACAGGGACAGTCAGCCCCAGCATTTT.

The V and J genes are TRBV6-2 or TRBV6-3 and TRBJ2-1, with 10 nucleotides matching TRBD2. V dropped 4 bases and J dropped 4; count of bases not matched to a gene: 16. CDR3 length: 19 amino acids. Germline V gene lookup returns CDR1 MNHEY and CDR2 SVGEGT. CDR3: CASSSTSGKEPSKYNEQFF. CDR3 sequence (DNA): TGTGCCAGCAGTTCTACTAGCGGGAAAGAACCCTCTAAGTACAATGAGCAGTTCTTC.

The CDR3 DNA follows: TGTGCCAGCAGCTTAGAAGGTTCTGCGGGAGACTACGAGCAGTACTTC. This sequence encodes CASSLEGSAGDYEQYF. This chain uses TRBV7-8 with TRBJ2-7; 7 nucleotides match TRBD2. The V gene's germline CDR1 is SGHVS and CDR2 FQNEAQ. There are 16 residues in the CDR3. J was trimmed by 3 bases and V by 1 base; bases with no gene match: 9.

This clone appeared a few times. The rearrangement uses TRBV30 and TRBJ1-4; tentative D call: TRBD1 (5 bases). The V end was cut by 3 bases, the J end by 8 bases, with 13 bases between. The germline gives CDR1 GTSNPN, CDR2 SVGIG (reference sequence). The CDR3 has 13 amino acids. CDR3 sequence: CAWRGEVGEKLFF. Here the CDR3 DNA reads TGTGCCTGGAGGGGGGAGGTAGGGGAAAAACTGTTTTTT.

The rearrangement uses TRBV2 and TRBJ2-7, with 7 bases fitting TRBD2. This CDR3 is 16 amino acids long. Germline V gives CDR1 SNHLY, CDR2 FYNNEI. J lost 5 bases, V lost 4 bases, and 14 bases had no gene match. CDR3 region: CASSARLPTGGDEQYF. CDR3 bases: TGTGCCAGCAGTGCCCGCCTCCCAACGGGGGGAGACGAGCAGTACTTC.

V is TRBV21-1 and J is TRBJ1-4. TRBV21-1 is a pseudogene. CDR3 length equals 19 residues. The CDR3 bases are TGTGCCAGCAGCAAATTAGGGGGGGCCAGGATTGGAACTAATGAAAAACTGTTTTTT. It is translated as CASSKLGGARIGTNEKLFF.

This chain connects TRBV3-1 (or the pseudogene TRBV3-2) to TRBJ1-2; D is unresolved. Trimming took 4 bases from V and 0 from J, leaving 9 bases between them. The CDR3 sequence is 14 residues long. Germline V gene sequence: CDR1 LGHDT, CDR2 YNNKEL (reference sequence). The CDR3 here is CASSLTGTNYGYTF. CDR3 DNA: TGTGCCAGCAGCCTCACCGGGACTAACTATGGCTACACCTTC.

The chain employs TRBV5-1 and TRBJ1-3, with D perhaps TRBD1 (6 bases). From germline, CDR1 is SGHRS and CDR2 YFSETQ. The CDR3 spans 17 residues. V shed 0 bases and J shed 0 bases, with 13 bases lying between them. CDR3 amino acids: CASSLGGLRTSGNTIYF. The CDR3 region has the DNA TGCGCCAGCAGCTTGGGGGGGCTCAGGACCTCTGGAAACACCATATATTTT.

This clone is a singleton in its sample. The chain carries TRBV9 and TRBJ2-3; 12 positions agree with TRBD2. The CDR3 loop spans 15 amino acids. Trimming cost V 7 bases and J 2 bases; bases outside gene matches: 5. Looked up from germline, CDR1 is SGDLS and CDR2 is YYNGEE. The CDR3 DNA sequence: TGTGCCAGCTCGGGACTAGCGGGTACCACAGATACGCAGTATTTT. This gives the protein CASSGLAGTTDTQYF.

V gene TRBV5-4 combines with J gene TRBJ2-3, with a tentative D call TRBD2 (5 bases). The V gene's germline CDR1 is SGHNT and CDR2 YYREEE (reference sequence). The CDR3 is made up of 14 amino acids. Trimming took off 4 bases at V and 0 bases at J, with 9 bases between the two ends. The CDR3 sequence: CASSAWTSTDTQYF. CDR3 in DNA: TGTGCCAGCAGCGCTTGGACTAGCACAGATACGCAGTATTTT. Using reference TRBV5-4 and TRBJ2-3 for the parts outside the CDR3, the full variable domain is ETGVTQSPTHLIKTRGQQVTLRCSSQSGHNTVSWYQQALGQGPQFIFQYYREEENGRGNFPPRFSGLQFPNYSSELNVNALELDDSALYLCASSAWTSTDTQYFGPGTRLTVL.

This clone occurred once. V is TRBV6-5 and J is TRBJ2-5, with 9 bases that match TRBD1. The CDR3 has 15 residues. The ends lost 5 bases at V and 4 bases at J; junction bases unmatched: 8. CDR1 and CDR2 (germline): MNHEY, SVGAGI. The CDR3 DNA follows: TGTGCCAGCAGTCCCCGGGACAGGGAAGGAGAGACCCAGTACTTC. This codes for CASSPRDREGETQYF.